These 8 T cell receptor beta chains share one sample of origin, sequenced in a study of OX40 agonist ivuxolimab in advanced cancers. Generated by immunoSEQ multiplex PCR, the TCRdb table keeps only in-frame clones and is missing some. The profile shows about 67,000 clones, around 83% of them singletons. The material was CD4+ or CD8+ T cells sorted from blood, obtained in a trial of the OX40 agonist ivuxolimab. The receptors shown here come from an adult with an advanced solid tumor such as melanoma, head and neck, liver or kidney cancer.

The chain links TRBV9 to TRBJ2-7, with TRBD2 matching over 7 bases. The V gene's germline CDR1 is SGDLS and CDR2 YYNGEE. V trimming: 3 bases; J trimming: 0 bases; junction bases outside the gene matches: 9. CDR3 length: 16 residues. The CDR3 loop reads CASSAGGVSSSYEQYF. The CDR3 DNA is TGTGCCAGCAGCGCGGGGGGAGTGTCAAGCTCCTACGAGCAGTACTTC.

This sequence joins TRBV5-6 and TRBJ1-4; D is unresolved. Trimming shortened V by 1 base and J by 8 bases, and 12 bases separated the two germline ends. The CDR3 is 14 residues long. Germline V gene sequence: CDR1 SGHDT, CDR2 YYEEEE. The CDR3 region has the DNA TGTGCCAGCAGCTTGAACAGTAAAGGGGAAAAACTGTTTTTT. It translates to CASSLNSKGEKLFF.

The V gene is TRBV30, the J gene TRBJ1-1; tentatively, D is TRBD1 (6 bases). The CDR3 is 15 amino acids. Germline assignment: CDR1 GTSNPN and CDR2 SVGIG (reference sequence). Deletions cut 3 bases from V and 0 bases from J, with 14 bases between. Written as DNA, the CDR3 is TGTGCCTGGAGAGGGGGGAGGATTATGAACACTGAAGCTTTCTTT. It codes for CAWRGGRIMNTEAFF.

The chain joins TRBV4-1 to TRBJ1-5, with a possible D match to TRBD1 (5 bases). The CDR3 contains 15 residues. Trimming pared 2 bases from V and 1 base from J, leaving 9 bases between. The V gene's germline CDR1 is MGHRA and CDR2 YSYEKL. In DNA, the CDR3 is TGCGCCAGCAGCCAACAGGGCCTCAGCAATCAGCCCCAGCATTTT. Translating it yields CASSQQGLSNQPQHF.

The chain carries TRBV7-9 and TRBJ1-1; D ambiguous. Trimming took off 1 base at V and 0 bases at J, with 6 bases between the two ends. This CDR3 is built from 14 residues. Germline V gene data show CDR1 as SEHNR and CDR2 as FQNEAQ (reference sequence). CDR3 region: CASSLVSLNTEAFF. For the CDR3, the DNA is TGTGCCAGCAGCTTAGTCTCTCTGAACACTGAAGCTTTCTTT.

This chain uses TRBV9 with TRBJ2-3; 9 nucleotides line up with TRBD2. The J segment lost 1 base and the V segment lost 4 bases, leaving 4 bases of the junction unmatched. The germline gives CDR1 SGDLS, CDR2 YYNGEE. The CDR3 is 15 residues long. The CDR3 reads CASSLAGARTDTQYF. The DNA for the CDR3 is TGTGCCAGCAGCTTAGCGGGAGCCCGCACAGATACGCAGTATTTT.

The chain couples TRBV5-1 to TRBJ1-2, with 8 bases lining up with TRBD1. The CDR3 is 14 amino acids. V dropped 5 bases and J dropped 5; count of bases not matched to a gene: 8. CDR1 is SGHRS, CDR2 YFSETQ, per germline. CDR3 bases: TGCGCCAGCAGTGCAGGGGGCGCCGATTATGGCTACACCTTC. Protein product: CASSAGGADYGYTF. The whole variable domain, filled in from reference TRBV5-1 and TRBJ1-2, reads KAGVTQTPRYLIKTRGQQVTLSCSPISGHRSVSWYQQTPGQGLQFLFEYFSETQRNKGNFPGRFSGRQFSNSRSEMNVSTLELGDSALYLCASSAGGADYGYTFGSGTRLTVV.

The chain carries TRBV4-1 and TRBJ1-1; possibly TRBD1 for D (6 bases). V lost 4 bases and J lost 0, with 15 bases in between. This CDR3 spans 16 amino acids. Germline CDR1 reads MGHRA; CDR2 reads YSYEKL. CDR3 nucleotides: TGCGCCAGCAGCCTATTCGACAGGCTTATGAACACTGAAGCTTTCTTT. Translated, it gives CASSLFDRLMNTEAFF.